This T cell receptor beta chain is from a study of human T cells and chemical hapten exposure. For the study at large: Enrolled patients were predominantly female and had alopecia areata, totalis or universalis. Whole-study findings and limits: Expanded TCRs formed significantly more large CDR3 similarity clusters than controls.

Described time point: patch test 2, 6 weeks after DPC sensitization. Treatment meaning: therapeutic diphenylcyclopropenone sensitization with weekly scalp DPC. Alopecia patients, 18 to 70 years old and DPC-suitable, served as donors. The authors' total RNA extraction used unfractionated whole blood. V was clipped by 1 base and J by 2 bases; unmatched bases: 5. CDR1 is SGHTA and CDR2 is FQGNSA in the germline V gene. CDR3 size: 15 residues. This clonotype was counted ten times or more. Its specificity is unknown. MiXCR, applied by TCRdb to the RACE reads, yields one record per CDR3 protein. Of 80,000 to 100,000 distinct CDR3 sequences in the sample, more than 9% were seen once.

The clonotype was recovered from a woman aged 45-59 years with alopecia areata. Some clones in this sample may be carry-over from other donors' samples. Sample: whole blood, taken in connection with sensitization to the hapten diphenylcyclopropenone (DPC). The chain employs TRBV7-2 and TRBJ2-7; TRBD1 aligns across 7 bases. CDR3 amino acids: CASSLGRGPAYEQYF. The CDR3 DNA reads as TGTGCCAGCAGCTTAGGTAGGGGGCCCGCCTACGAGCAGTACTTC.